The next 27 T cell receptor beta chains were all read from a single sample in a study of long-term antiretroviral therapy in people with HIV. Researchers report immunoSEQ v3.0 was run at survey level. Using immunoSEQ multiplex PCR, the repertoire was profiled, and TCRdb retains in-frame clones only, with some absent. The table shows 30,000 to 40,000 clones, with roughly four fifths occurring only once. The sequencing used unsorted PBMCs, collected 0.3 years after starting antiretroviral therapy. The receptor source for this set is a young man with HIV.

The table lists this clone with a count of one. The chain's CDR3 is CAISESGTGPYEQYF. The CDR3 DNA reads as TGTGCCATCAGTGAGTCTGGGACAGGGCCCTACGAGCAGTACTTC. The chain recombines TRBV10-3 with TRBJ2-7; 9 positions match TRBD1. V gave up 0 bases and J gave up 2 bases; unmatched junction bases: 2. CDR1 is ENHRY, CDR2 SYGVKD, per germline. This CDR3 spans 15 amino acids.

This clone was seen just once. V usage is TRBV5-4 and J usage is TRBJ2-5; 12 bases line up with TRBD2. Trimming removed 0 bases from V and 5 bases from J; junction bases left unmatched: 11. CDR3 length equals 18 residues. Germline CDR1 and CDR2: SGHNT and YYREEE (reference sequence). The CDR3 region has the DNA TGTGCCAGCAGCTTGGACTGGGCTAGCGGGAGGGGTTCCGAGACCCAGTACTTC. Encoded protein: CASSLDWASGRGSETQYF.

The genes are TRBV6-6 and TRBJ1-1; 7 bases map to TRBD1. The germline V gene has CDR1 MNHNY and CDR2 SVGAGI (reference sequence). V shed 6 bases and J 1 base; nucleotides not matched to a gene: 5. The CDR3 sequence is 14 residues long. CDR3 sequence reads: CASSRQGRNTEAFF. In DNA form, the CDR3 reads TGTGCCAGCAGCCGACAGGGAAGGAACACTGAAGCTTTCTTT.

The V gene is TRBV5-1, the J gene TRBJ2-3; 7 bases agree with TRBD2. CDR1 SGHRS and CDR2 YFSETQ come from the germline V gene. The V segment lost 4 bases and the J segment 3 bases; nucleotides outside the gene matches: 5. The CDR3 has 14 residues. This chain's CDR3 is CASSHGTTTDTQYF. CDR3 bases: TGCGCCAGCAGCCACGGGACTACAACAGATACGCAGTATTTT.

The chain recombines TRBV9 with TRBJ1-3, with 8 positions matching TRBD1. Germline V lookup: CDR1 SGDLS, CDR2 YYNGEE. V gave up 0 bases and J gave up 9 bases; unmatched junction bases: 5. This CDR3 spans 14 amino acids. CDR3 loop: CASSVGQGAVTIYF. The CDR3 nucleotides read TGTGCCAGCAGCGTAGGGCAGGGGGCAGTCACCATATATTTT.

This clone has a handful of counts. The chain carries TRBV21-1 and TRBJ2-7; the D call of TRBD2 is as the table states it, not checked on the DNA. TRBV21-1 is given as a pseudogene. The CDR3 has 16 amino acids. The CDR3 DNA follows: TGTGCCAGCAGCACCAGACTAGCGGGTTGGTCCTACGAGCAGTACTTC. Translated: CASSTRLAGWSYEQYF.

The chain links TRBV28 to TRBJ2-7; TRBD2 agrees at 8 bases. V trimming: 6 bases; J trimming: 1 base; junction bases outside the gene matches: 11. CDR1 MDHEN and CDR2 SYDVKM come from the germline V gene. This CDR3 comprises 16 residues. This chain's CDR3 is CASRFLSGARSYEQYF. The CDR3 DNA is TGTGCCAGCAGGTTCCTTAGCGGGGCCCGTTCCTACGAGCAGTACTTC. Filled out from reference TRBV28 and TRBJ2-7, the complete variable domain reads DVKVTQSSRYLVKRTGEKVFLECVQDMDHENMFWYRQDPGLGLRLIYFSYDVKMKEKGDIPEGYSVSREKKERFSLILESASTNQTSMYLCASRFLSGARSYEQYFGPGTRLTVT.

The CDR3: CAWISIVGDTQYF. CDR3 coding DNA: TGTGCCTGGATCTCCATCGTGGGGGATACGCAGTATTTT. V and J are TRBV30 and TRBJ2-3; D is uncertain. Trimming took off 4 bases at V and 6 bases at J, with 14 bases between the two ends. From germline, CDR1 is GTSNPN and CDR2 SVGIG (reference sequence). The CDR3 loop spans 13 amino acids.

This clone was counted a few times. This chain links TRBV2 with TRBJ2-7, with 8 bases that match TRBD1. There are 15 residues in the CDR3. Unmatched junction bases numbered 4, after V lost 1 base and J lost 2 bases. Germline V gives CDR1 SNHLY, CDR2 FYNNEI. CDR3 residues: CASSEGTGWTYEQYF. The CDR3 bases are TGTGCCAGCAGTGAAGGGACAGGGTGGACCTACGAGCAGTACTTC.

The V and J genes are TRBV7-9 and TRBJ2-7, with 7 bases that match TRBD1. The length of the CDR3 is 14 residues. Unmatched junction bases numbered 10, after V lost 8 bases and J lost 3 bases. The germline CDR1 and CDR2 sequences are SEHNR and FQNEAQ (reference sequence). CDR3 nucleotide sequence: TGTGCCAGCTCCTGGACAGGAGAGATCTACGAGCAGTACTTC. Translation: CASSWTGEIYEQYF.

The chain is built from TRBV18 and TRBJ2-7; 7 nucleotides match TRBD1. The germline gives CDR1 KGHSH, CDR2 LQKENI. The CDR3 has 15 amino acids. Trimming cost V 6 bases and J 2 bases; bases outside gene matches: 10. CDR3 sequence reads: CASSRQGIKAYEQYF. The CDR3 nucleotides are TGTGCCAGCTCCCGACAGGGAATAAAGGCCTACGAGCAGTACTTC.

With regard to this clone: Mismatch with germline at one junction end may stem from a read error. The rearrangement uses TRBV7-7 and TRBJ2-5, with D tentatively TRBD1 or TRBD2 (5 bases each). Germline V gene sequence: CDR1 SSHAT, CDR2 FNYEAQ (reference sequence). The CDR3 is 15 amino acids. This chain's CDR3 is CASSLGAGAKETQYF. Here the CDR3 DNA reads TGTGCTAGCAGCTTAGGGGCCGGGGCTAAAGAGACCCAGTACTTC.

The chain uses TRBV29-1 and TRBJ1-2, with TRBD1 matching over 8 bases. V lost 7 bases to trimming and J lost 4 bases; unmatched junction nucleotides: 8. This CDR3 has 13 residues. Germline loops: CDR1 SQVTM, CDR2 ANQGSEA. Here the CDR3 reads CSAQDRAGYGYTF. CDR3 in DNA: TGCAGCGCCCAGGACAGGGCCGGCTATGGCTACACCTTC.

V is TRBV7-2 and J is TRBJ1-5, with a weak D call TRBD1 (6 bases). The CDR3 runs to 16 residues. Germline CDR1 and CDR2: SGHTA and FQGNSA. Trimming left V 2 bases short and J 2 bases short, with 13 bases between. The CDR3 coding sequence is TGTGCCAGCAGCTTATGGGGGGCGCGAGGCAATCAGCCCCAGCATTTT. This codes for CASSLWGARGNQPQHF.

The chain has TRBV5-1 and TRBJ1-4; 9 bases align to TRBD1. Germline-derived CDR1 and CDR2 are SGHRS and YFSETQ. The CDR3 contains 16 residues. V lost 4 bases and J lost 8; bases outside the gene matches: 12. The DNA of the CDR3 is TGCGCCAGCAGCCCGAACTCACAGGGGGCGTTGGAAAAACTGTTTTTT. This codes for CASSPNSQGALEKLFF.

CDR3 nucleotide sequence: TGTGCCAGCAGCATCGGGACAGGGCGTAACACCATATATTTT. Translated, it gives CASSIGTGRNTIYF. This sequence joins TRBV5-8 and TRBJ1-3; TRBD1 matches 9 bases. This CDR3 is built from 14 residues. V was clipped by 4 bases and J by 7 bases; unmatched bases: 6. CDR1 and CDR2 (germline): SGHTS, YDEGEE.

J is TRBJ2-4 and V is TRBV6-5, with a weak D call TRBD2 (5 bases). Germline lookup yields CDR1 MNHEY and CDR2 SVGAGI. V gave up 6 bases and J gave up 0 bases, with 12 bases separating them. The CDR3 consists of 15 residues. The DNA of the CDR3 is TGTGCCAGCAGCCCCCTAGGACTAGCCAAAAACATTCAGTACTTC. Protein sequence: CASSPLGLAKNIQYF.

This rearrangement joins TRBV7-9 to TRBJ1-4, with D possibly being TRBD1 (5 bases). V was pared by 1 base and J by 0 bases, with 18 bases between. The germline CDR1 and CDR2 sequences are SEHNR and FQNEAQ (reference sequence). This CDR3 has 19 residues. The CDR3 spells CASSLGISAGVATNEKLFF. The CDR3 nucleotides read TGTGCCAGCAGCTTAGGAATTTCGGCGGGGGTCGCAACTAATGAAAAACTGTTTTTT.

In this sample, this clone turned up a few times. The rearrangement uses TRBV28 and TRBJ2-2; maybe TRBD1 (6 bases). With 6 bases removed from V and 4 bases from J, the gap between germline ends came to 15 bases. CDR1 is MDHEN and CDR2 is SYDVKM in the germline V gene. The CDR3 has 15 amino acids. The CDR3 loop reads CASRSTGWGTGELFF. In DNA form, the CDR3 reads TGTGCCAGCAGATCCACAGGGTGGGGCACCGGGGAGCTGTTTTTT.

V gene TRBV6-1 combines with J gene TRBJ1-2; 8 bases are shared with TRBD1. Germline V gives CDR1 MNHNS, CDR2 SASEGT. The CDR3 is made up of 14 amino acids. With V trimmed by 1 base and J by 4 bases, 2 bases remained unmatched. DNA for the CDR3: TGTGCCAGCAGTGAAGGACAGGGGCCCTATGGCTACACCTTC. This codes for CASSEGQGPYGYTF.

Worth noting for this clone: One junction end does not reproduce the germline sequence, and a read error may be involved. The gene calls are TRBV25-1 and TRBJ2-2, with D perhaps matching TRBD2 (6 bases). Germline V lookup: CDR1 MGHDK, CDR2 SYGVNS. The CDR3 spans 14 residues. The CDR3 nucleotides read TGTGCCAGCAGTGAATCGGCGAACACCGGGGGGCTGTTTTTT. It is translated as CASSESANTGGLFF.

The chain joins TRBV5-1 to TRBJ1-1; the D gene is possibly TRBD1 (6 bases). Germline V gene lookup returns CDR1 SGHRS and CDR2 YFSETQ. The V gene lost 4 bases and the J gene lost 1 base, with 11 bases spanning the gap. This CDR3 is 14 amino acids long. CDR3 DNA sequence: TGCGCCAGCAGCCCGGGGACACCGAACACTGAAGCTTTCTTT. Amino acids: CASSPGTPNTEAFF.

This sequence joins TRBV5-4 and TRBJ2-5; D remains unclear. The CDR3 sequence is 11 residues long. V lost 5 bases, J lost 2 bases, and 4 bases lay in between. Germline CDR1 reads SGHNT; CDR2 reads YYREEE (reference sequence). This CDR3 is CASRGQETQYF. The CDR3, as DNA: TGTGCCAGCAGGGGTCAAGAGACCCAGTACTTC.

The rearrangement joins TRBV10-2 to TRBJ2-7; D call uncertain. V was cut by 8 bases and J by 1 base, with 9 bases left in between. The length of the CDR3 is 12 residues. Germline loops: CDR1 WSHSY, CDR2 SAAADI. In nucleotides, the CDR3 is TGCGCCAGCTTGACGGAGTCCTACGAGCAGTACTTC. Protein: CASLTESYEQYF.

This clone has just a few counts. J is TRBJ2-1 and V is TRBV18, with 7 bases lining up with TRBD1. With 5 bases clipped from V and 3 bases from J, the junction kept 10 bases outside the gene matches. This CDR3 contains 16 residues. Germline V lookup: CDR1 KGHSH, CDR2 LQKENI. CDR3 coding DNA: TGTGCCAGCTCAGTAAACAGGGGAGTAAGCTACAATGAGCAGTTCTTC. It translates to CASSVNRGVSYNEQFF.

This clone was seen once. The V call is TRBV11-2, the J call TRBJ2-5; TRBD2 is a possible D gene (6 bases). Trimming cost V 1 base and J 8 bases, with 17 bases left between them. The CDR3 is 15 amino acids. Per the germline V gene, CDR1 is SGHAT and CDR2 is FQNNGV. The CDR3 reads CASSLGRAGWGTQYF. The CDR3 bases are TGTGCCAGCAGCTTAGGCCGAGCGGGTTGGGGCACCCAGTACTTC.

The V call is TRBV27, the J call TRBJ2-3; D may be TRBD1 or TRBD2 (5 bases each). Germline CDR1 MNHEY, CDR2 SMNVEV (reference sequence). Trimming cost V 4 bases and J 1 base, with 9 bases left between them. CDR3 length: 14 amino acids. CDR3 loop: CASSWRGGTDTQYF. In DNA form, the CDR3 reads TGTGCCAGCAGTTGGCGAGGGGGCACAGATACGCAGTATTTT.